Below are 17 T cell receptor beta chains sequenced from a single sample in a study of PD-1 blockade in classical Hodgkin lymphoma. The method was immunoSEQ multiplex PCR; TCRdb's version includes in-frame clones alone and lacks a portion of them. Here the sample spans about 24,000 clones, about 70% being singletons. There was relapse after autologous stem cell transplantation in every patient, and there was variation in brentuximab vedotin exposure. Sequences were derived from peripheral blood mononuclear cells (PBMCs), sampled at baseline. These receptors all come from a human donor with classical Hodgkin lymphoma.

The chain carries TRBV5-1 and TRBJ1-4; 10 bases are a match to TRBD1. The trim removed 2 bases at V and 6 bases at J, leaving 7 bases unmatched. CDR1 and CDR2 from the germline V gene are SGHRS and YFSETQ. There are 16 residues in the CDR3. CDR3 DNA sequence: TGCGCCAGCAGCTTCCGGGACAGGGGATATGATGAAAAACTGTTTTTT. Translation: CASSFRDRGYDEKLFF.

This clone has only a few counts. This CDR3 is CASSFGEPGGYTF. CDR3 sequence (DNA): TGTGCCAGCAGCTTTGGGGAACCGGGCGGCTACACCTTC. The chain combines TRBV7-9 with TRBJ1-2; D is unclear. CDR1 and CDR2 from the germline V gene are SEHNR and FQNEAQ (reference sequence). There are 13 residues in the CDR3. Trimming pared 3 bases from V and 8 bases from J, leaving 13 bases between.

The chain recombines TRBV7-8 with TRBJ2-5, with D possibly TRBD2 on 6 matching bases. V was clipped by 5 bases and J by 3 bases, with 22 bases between them. The V gene's germline CDR1 is SGHVS and CDR2 FQNEAQ. The length of the CDR3 is 17 residues. CDR3 in amino acids: CASSDGVAGAGKETQYF. As DNA, the CDR3 is TGTGCCAGCAGCGATGGGGTTGCCGGGGCGGGAAAAGAGACCCAGTACTTC.

The chain couples TRBV11-2 to TRBJ1-1, with no clear D. The CDR3 runs to 12 residues. Trimming took 3 bases from V and 6 from J, leaving 8 bases between them. Germline CDR1 and CDR2: SGHAT and FQNNGV. CDR3 coding DNA: TGTGCCAGCAGCTTCGCGGAACCTGAAGCTTTCTTT. It translates to CASSFAEPEAFF. Full variable domain (outside the CDR3, taken from reference TRBV11-2 and TRBJ1-1): EAGVAQSPRYKIIEKRQSVAFWCNPISGHATLYWYQQILGQGPKLLIQFQNNGVVDDSQLPKDRFSAERLKGVDSTLKIQPAKLEDSAVYLCASSFAEPEAFFGQGTRLTVV.

The sample holds one count of this clone. The V gene is TRBV28, the J gene TRBJ1-6; D not resolved. CDR1 and CDR2 from the germline V gene are MDHEN and SYDVKM. Trimming left V 3 bases short and J 6 bases short, with 12 bases between. The CDR3 has 15 amino acids. The CDR3 sequence: CASSFFKRVNSPLHF. CDR3 coding DNA: TGTGCCAGCAGTTTTTTCAAAAGGGTTAATTCACCCCTCCACTTT.

This clone was found once. This chain joins TRBV18 and TRBJ1-5; a possible D gene is TRBD1 (5 bases). The V end lost 1 base, the J end lost 6 bases, and 10 bases lay between the germline ends. CDR3 length: 14 residues. Germline V gene lookup returns CDR1 KGHSH and CDR2 LQKENI. CDR3 in DNA: TGTGCCAGCTCACCACTGGGGGGAAGTCAGCCCCAGCATTTT. Protein: CASSPLGGSQPQHF.

J is TRBJ2-7 and V is TRBV2; D may be TRBD1 or TRBD2 (5 bases each). Deletions cut 5 bases from V and 1 base from J, with 21 bases between. This CDR3 is built from 17 residues. Germline V gene data show CDR1 as SNHLY and CDR2 as FYNNEI. The CDR3 loop is CASSPTLSGTSSYEQYF. CDR3 coding DNA: TGTGCCAGCAGTCCCACCCTATCCGGGACCTCTTCCTACGAGCAGTACTTC.

V is TRBV18 and J is TRBJ1-6; D perhaps matches TRBD1 (6 bases). This CDR3 has 18 residues. V was trimmed by 3 bases and J by 5 bases, leaving 20 bases between them. Germline lookup yields CDR1 KGHSH and CDR2 LQKENI. The CDR3 sequence is CASSPTNRDPRDNSPLHF. The DNA for the CDR3 is TGTGCCAGCTCACCCACAAACAGGGACCCGCGGGATAATTCACCCCTCCACTTT.

The CDR3 sequence: CASSDWEGSPLHF. In DNA form, the CDR3 reads TGTGCCAGCAGTGACTGGGAAGGTTCACCCCTCCACTTT. V usage is TRBV6-4 and J usage is TRBJ1-6, with D unclear. Germline V gene lookup returns CDR1 MRHNA and CDR2 SNTAGT. V was cut by 1 base and J by 9 bases, with 7 bases left in between. The CDR3 is made up of 13 amino acids.

The rearrangement joins TRBV7-2 to TRBJ2-7; TRBD1 matches 7 bases. The CDR3 covers 13 residues. Germline values: CDR1 SGHTA, CDR2 FQGNSA. Trimming took 3 bases from V and 3 from J; bases not matched to a gene: 2. For the CDR3, the DNA is TGTGCCAGCAGCTTTGGACAGGTCTACGAGCAGTACTTC. Its protein product is CASSFGQVYEQYF.

The CDR3 nucleotides are TGTGCCAGCTCACCCCAGGGGAGCTCTGGGGCCAACGTCCTGACTTTC. Translation gives CASSPQGSSGANVLTF. This rearrangement joins TRBV18 to TRBJ2-6; maybe TRBD1 (6 bases). This CDR3 is 16 amino acids long. Germline V gene lookup returns CDR1 KGHSH and CDR2 LQKENI. Trimming shortened V by 3 bases and J by 0 bases, and 9 bases separated the two germline ends.

This clone has only one observation. CDR3 region: CASSKETVNTEAFF. CDR3 in DNA: TGTGCCAGCAGTAAGGAGACGGTGAACACTGAAGCTTTCTTT. V is TRBV5-4 and J is TRBJ1-1; D is undetermined. Trimming shortened V by 5 bases and J by 0 bases, and 11 bases separated the two germline ends. In germline, CDR1 is SGHNT, CDR2 YYREEE (reference sequence). There are 14 residues in the CDR3.

The chain combines TRBV7-9 with TRBJ2-1, with D perhaps TRBD2 (6 bases). CDR1 is SEHNR, CDR2 FQNEAQ, per germline (reference sequence). The CDR3 is 13 amino acids. This chain's CDR3 is CARESLEVNEQFF. In DNA form, the CDR3 reads TGTGCTCGGGAGAGTTTAGAGGTAAATGAGCAGTTCTTC.

The CDR3 DNA follows: TGTGCCAGCAGTTTTGAGGCCGAGGTTGAAGCTTTCTTT. Amino acid sequence: CASSFEAEVEAFF. The chain uses TRBV6-6 and TRBJ1-1; D call uncertain. The CDR3 extends over 13 amino acids. The germline V gene encodes CDR1 MNHNY and CDR2 SVGAGI (reference sequence). Trimming stripped 4 bases from V and 7 bases from J, with 13 bases between.

The rearrangement joins TRBV5-6 to TRBJ1-5, with a weak D call TRBD1 (6 bases). The CDR3 spans 15 residues. The ends were cut back, 4 bases at V and 4 bases at J, with 15 bases in the middle. CDR1 SGHDT and CDR2 YYEEEE come from the germline V gene. The CDR3 sequence is CASSTITGSNQPQHF. In DNA, the CDR3 is TGTGCCAGCAGCACAATAACAGGGAGTAATCAGCCCCAGCATTTT. Variable domain in full (rest from reference TRBV5-6 and TRBJ1-5): DAGVTQSPTHLIKTRGQQVTLRCSPKSGHDTVSWYQQALGQGPQFIFQYYEEEERQRGNFPDRFSGHQFPNYSSELNVNALLLGDSALYLCASSTITGSNQPQHFGDGTRLSIL.

The chain employs TRBV4-3 and TRBJ2-2, with unresolved D. Germline V gene data show CDR1 as LGHNA and CDR2 as YSLEER. The length of the CDR3 is 13 residues. Trimming left V 6 bases short and J 7 bases short, with 12 bases between. Here the CDR3 reads CASSLRVDGELFF. The CDR3 DNA follows: TGCGCCAGCAGTCTCCGGGTTGACGGGGAGCTGTTTTTT.

CDR3 residues: CASNEGVAEAFF. As DNA, the CDR3 is TGTGCCAGCAACGAGGGGGTAGCTGAAGCTTTCTTT. The chain combines TRBV2 with TRBJ1-1; TRBD1 might be the D (6 bases). Trimming pared 7 bases from V and 6 bases from J, leaving 12 bases between. Germline V gives CDR1 SNHLY, CDR2 FYNNEI. The CDR3 extends over 12 amino acids. The whole variable domain, remainder taken from reference TRBV2 and TRBJ1-1, is EPEVTQTPSHQVTQMGQEVILRCVPISNHLYFYWYRQILGQKVEFLVSFYNNEISEKSEIFDDQFSVERPDGSNFTLKIRSTKLEDSAMYFCASNEGVAEAFFGQGTRLTVV.